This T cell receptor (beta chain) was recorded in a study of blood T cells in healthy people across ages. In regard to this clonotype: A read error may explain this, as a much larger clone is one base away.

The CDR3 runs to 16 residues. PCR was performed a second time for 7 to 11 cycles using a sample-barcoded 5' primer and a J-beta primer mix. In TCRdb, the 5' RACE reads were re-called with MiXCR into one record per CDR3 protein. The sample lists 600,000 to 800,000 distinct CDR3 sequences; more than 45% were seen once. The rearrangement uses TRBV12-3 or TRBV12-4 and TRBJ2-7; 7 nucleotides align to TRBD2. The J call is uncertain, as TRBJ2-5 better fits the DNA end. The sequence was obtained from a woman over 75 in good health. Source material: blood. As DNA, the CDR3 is TGTGCCGGCAAAGCTACCTGGACTCCGGGGGGTGAGACCCAGTACTTC. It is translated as CAGKATWTPGGETQYF.